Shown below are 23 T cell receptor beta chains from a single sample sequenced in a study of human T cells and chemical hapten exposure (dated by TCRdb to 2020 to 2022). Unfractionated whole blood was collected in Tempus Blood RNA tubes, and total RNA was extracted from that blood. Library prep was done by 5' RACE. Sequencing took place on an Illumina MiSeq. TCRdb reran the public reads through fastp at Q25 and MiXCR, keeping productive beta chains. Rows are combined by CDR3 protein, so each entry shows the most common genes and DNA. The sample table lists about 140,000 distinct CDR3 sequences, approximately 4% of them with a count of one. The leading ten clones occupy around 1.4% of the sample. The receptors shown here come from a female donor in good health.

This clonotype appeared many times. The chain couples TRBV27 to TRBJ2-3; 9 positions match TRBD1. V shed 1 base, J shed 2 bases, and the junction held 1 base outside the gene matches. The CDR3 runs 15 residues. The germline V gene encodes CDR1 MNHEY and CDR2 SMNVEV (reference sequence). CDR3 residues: CASSLWDRVTDTQYF. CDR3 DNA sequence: TGTGCCAGCAGTTTATGGGACAGGGTCACAGATACGCAGTATTTT.

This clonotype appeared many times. The CDR3 DNA sequence: TGTGCCAGCAGGCCCGGGACAGGGAGGTTCACCGGGGAGCTGTTTTTT. This translates into CASRPGTGRFTGELFF. The rearrangement joins TRBV5-4 to TRBJ2-2; the match to TRBD1 covers 9 bases. This CDR3 contains 16 residues. Germline V CDR1 and CDR2: SGHNT, YYREEE (reference sequence). Trimming at V came to 5 bases and at J to 4 bases, leaving 9 bases not matched to a gene.

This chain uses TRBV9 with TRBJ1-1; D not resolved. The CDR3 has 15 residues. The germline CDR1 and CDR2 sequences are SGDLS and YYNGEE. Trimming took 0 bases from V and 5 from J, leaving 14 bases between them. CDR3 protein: CASSVAPGVGTEAFF. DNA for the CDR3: TGTGCCAGCAGCGTAGCTCCGGGAGTGGGTACTGAAGCTTTCTTT.

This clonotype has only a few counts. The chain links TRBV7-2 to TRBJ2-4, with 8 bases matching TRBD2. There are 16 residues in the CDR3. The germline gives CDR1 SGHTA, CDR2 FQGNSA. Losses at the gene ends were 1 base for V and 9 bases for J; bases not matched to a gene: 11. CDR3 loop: CASSLVGAGASPIQYF. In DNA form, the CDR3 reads TGTGCCAGCAGCTTAGTAGGAGCGGGGGCCTCGCCCATTCAGTACTTC.

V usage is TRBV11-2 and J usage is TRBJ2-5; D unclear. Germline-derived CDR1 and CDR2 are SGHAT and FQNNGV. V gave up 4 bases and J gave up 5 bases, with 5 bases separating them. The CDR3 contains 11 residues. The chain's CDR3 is CASSCGETQYF. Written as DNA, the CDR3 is TGTGCCAGCAGCTGTGGTGAGACCCAGTACTTC.

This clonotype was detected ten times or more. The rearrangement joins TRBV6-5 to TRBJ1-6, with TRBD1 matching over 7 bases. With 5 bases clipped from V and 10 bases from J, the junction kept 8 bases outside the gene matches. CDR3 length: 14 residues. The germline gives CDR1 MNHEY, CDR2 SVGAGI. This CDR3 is CASSRQGLESPLHF. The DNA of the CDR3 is TGTGCCAGCAGTAGACAGGGACTTGAGTCACCCCTCCACTTT.

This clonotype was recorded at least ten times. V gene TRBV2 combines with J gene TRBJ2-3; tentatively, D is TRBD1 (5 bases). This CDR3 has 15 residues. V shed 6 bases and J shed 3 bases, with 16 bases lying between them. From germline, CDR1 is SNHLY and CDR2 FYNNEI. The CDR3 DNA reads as TGTGCCAGCAGCCTAATCGTGGGGCCAACAGATACGCAGTATTTT. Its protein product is CASSLIVGPTDTQYF.

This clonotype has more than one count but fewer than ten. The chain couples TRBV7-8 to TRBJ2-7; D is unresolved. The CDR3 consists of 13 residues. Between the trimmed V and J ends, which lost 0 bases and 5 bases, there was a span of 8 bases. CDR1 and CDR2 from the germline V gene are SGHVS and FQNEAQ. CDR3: CASSLAGIDEQYF. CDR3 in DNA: TGTGCCAGCAGCTTAGCGGGGATCGACGAGCAGTACTTC.

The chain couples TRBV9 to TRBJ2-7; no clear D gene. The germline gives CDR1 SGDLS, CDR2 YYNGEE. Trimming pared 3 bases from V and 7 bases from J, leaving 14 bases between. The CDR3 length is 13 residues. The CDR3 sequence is CASSARARSEQYF. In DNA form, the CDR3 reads TGTGCCAGCAGCGCCCGAGCGAGGAGTGAGCAGTACTTC.

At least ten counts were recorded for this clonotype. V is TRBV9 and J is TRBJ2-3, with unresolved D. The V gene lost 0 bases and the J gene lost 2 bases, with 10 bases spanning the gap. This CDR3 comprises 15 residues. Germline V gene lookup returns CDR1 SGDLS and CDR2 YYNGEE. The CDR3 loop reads CASSVATTITDTQYF. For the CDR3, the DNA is TGTGCCAGCAGCGTAGCGACGACCATCACAGATACGCAGTATTTT.

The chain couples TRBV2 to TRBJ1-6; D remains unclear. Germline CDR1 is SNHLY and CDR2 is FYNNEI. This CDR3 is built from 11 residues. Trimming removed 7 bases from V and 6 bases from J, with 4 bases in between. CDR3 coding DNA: TGTGCCAGCATTCGTAATTCACCCCTCCACTTT. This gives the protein CASIRNSPLHF.

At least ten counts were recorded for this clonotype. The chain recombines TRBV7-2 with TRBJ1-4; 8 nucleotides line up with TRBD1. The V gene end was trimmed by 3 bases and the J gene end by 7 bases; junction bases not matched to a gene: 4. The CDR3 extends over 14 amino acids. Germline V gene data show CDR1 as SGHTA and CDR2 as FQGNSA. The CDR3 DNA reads TGTGCCAGCAGCTTGGACAGGGCTGCTGAAAAACTGTTTTTT. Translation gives CASSLDRAAEKLFF. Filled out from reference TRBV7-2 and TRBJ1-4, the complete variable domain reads GAGVSQSPSNKVTEKGKDVELRCDPISGHTALYWYRQSLGQGLEFLIYFQGNSAPDKSGLPSDRFSAERTGGSVSTLTIQRTQQEDSAVYLCASSLDRAAEKLFFGSGTQLSVL.

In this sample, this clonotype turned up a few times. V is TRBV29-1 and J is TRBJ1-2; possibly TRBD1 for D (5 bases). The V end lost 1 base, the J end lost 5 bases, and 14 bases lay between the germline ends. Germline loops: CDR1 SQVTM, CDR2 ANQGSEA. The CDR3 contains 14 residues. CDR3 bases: TGCAGCGTTGAAGGAGCCGGGGCGAGTTATGGCTACACCTTC. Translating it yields CSVEGAGASYGYTF.

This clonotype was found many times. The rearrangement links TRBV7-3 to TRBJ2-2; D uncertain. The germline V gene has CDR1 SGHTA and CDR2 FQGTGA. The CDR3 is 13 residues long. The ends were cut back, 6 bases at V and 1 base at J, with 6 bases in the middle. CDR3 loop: CASRWGNTGELFF. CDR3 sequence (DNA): TGTGCCAGCAGGTGGGGGAACACCGGGGAGCTGTTTTTT.

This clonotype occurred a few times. The CDR3 bases are TGTGCCAGCGATTTGGACGGAAGCATGGAAAAACTGTTTTTT. Translating gives CASDLDGSMEKLFF. The chain recombines TRBV6-5 with TRBJ1-4; D is undetermined. Germline loops: CDR1 MNHEY, CDR2 SVGAGI. V gave up 8 bases and J gave up 8 bases, with 18 bases separating them. The CDR3 consists of 14 residues.

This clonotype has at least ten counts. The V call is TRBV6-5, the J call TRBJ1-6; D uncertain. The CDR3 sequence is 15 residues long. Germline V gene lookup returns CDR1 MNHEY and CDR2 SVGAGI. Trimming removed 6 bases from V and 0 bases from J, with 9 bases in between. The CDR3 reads CASSPESSYNSPLHF. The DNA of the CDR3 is TGTGCCAGCAGCCCAGAATCCTCCTATAATTCACCCCTCCACTTT.

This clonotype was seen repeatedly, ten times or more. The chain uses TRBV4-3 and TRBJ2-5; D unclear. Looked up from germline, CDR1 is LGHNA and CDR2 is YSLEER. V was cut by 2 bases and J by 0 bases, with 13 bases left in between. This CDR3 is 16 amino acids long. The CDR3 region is CASSQRPPEYQETQYF. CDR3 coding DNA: TGCGCCAGCAGCCAACGCCCGCCCGAGTACCAAGAGACCCAGTACTTC.

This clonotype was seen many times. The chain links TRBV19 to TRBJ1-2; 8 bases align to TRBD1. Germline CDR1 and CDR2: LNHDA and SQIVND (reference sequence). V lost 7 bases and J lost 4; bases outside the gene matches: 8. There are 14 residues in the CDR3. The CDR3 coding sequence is TGTGCCAGTACCCACCAGGGGGCTGGCTATGGCTACACCTTC. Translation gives CASTHQGAGYGYTF. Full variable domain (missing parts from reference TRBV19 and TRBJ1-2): DGGITQSPKYLFRKEGQNVTLSCEQNLNHDAMYWYRQDPGQGLRLIYYSQIVNDFQKGDIAEGYSVSREKKESFPLTVTSAQKNPTAFYLCASTHQGAGYGYTFGSGTRLTVV.

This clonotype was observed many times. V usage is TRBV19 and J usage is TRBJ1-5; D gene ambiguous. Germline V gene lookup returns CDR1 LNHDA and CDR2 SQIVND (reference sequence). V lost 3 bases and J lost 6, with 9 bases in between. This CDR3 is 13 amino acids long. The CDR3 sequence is CASSIPGAQPQHF. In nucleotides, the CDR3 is TGTGCCAGTAGTATCCCAGGAGCTCAGCCCCAGCATTTT.

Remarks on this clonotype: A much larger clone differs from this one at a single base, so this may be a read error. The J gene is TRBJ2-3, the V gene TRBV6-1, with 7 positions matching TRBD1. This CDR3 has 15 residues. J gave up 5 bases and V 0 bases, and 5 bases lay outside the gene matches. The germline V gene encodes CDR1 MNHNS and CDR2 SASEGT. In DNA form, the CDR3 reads TGTGCCAGCAGTGAAGCGCAAGGGGGCGGAGATACGCAGTATTTT. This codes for CASSEAQGGGDTQYF.

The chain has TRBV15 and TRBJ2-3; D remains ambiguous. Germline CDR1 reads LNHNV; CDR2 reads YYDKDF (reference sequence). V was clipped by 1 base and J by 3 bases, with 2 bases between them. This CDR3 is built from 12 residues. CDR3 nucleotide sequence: TGTGCCACCAGCAGAGTTACAGATACGCAGTATTTT. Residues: CATSRVTDTQYF.

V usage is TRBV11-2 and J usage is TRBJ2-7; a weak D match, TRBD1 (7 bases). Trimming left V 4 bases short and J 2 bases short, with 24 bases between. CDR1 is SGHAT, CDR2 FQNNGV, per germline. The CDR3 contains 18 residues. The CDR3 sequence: CASSSGGTAEESAYEQYF. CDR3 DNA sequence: TGTGCCAGCAGCTCAGGGGGGACAGCCGAGGAATCGGCCTACGAGCAGTACTTC. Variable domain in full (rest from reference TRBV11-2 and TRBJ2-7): EAGVAQSPRYKIIEKRQSVAFWCNPISGHATLYWYQQILGQGPKLLIQFQNNGVVDDSQLPKDRFSAERLKGVDSTLKIQPAKLEDSAVYLCASSSGGTAEESAYEQYFGPGTRLTVT.

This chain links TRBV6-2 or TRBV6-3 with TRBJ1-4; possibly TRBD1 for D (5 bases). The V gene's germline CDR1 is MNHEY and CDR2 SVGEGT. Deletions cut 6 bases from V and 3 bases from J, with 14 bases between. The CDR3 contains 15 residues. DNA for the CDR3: TGTGCCAGCAGGACGCGGCGGACATCTAATGAAAAACTGTTTTTT. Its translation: CASRTRRTSNEKLFF.